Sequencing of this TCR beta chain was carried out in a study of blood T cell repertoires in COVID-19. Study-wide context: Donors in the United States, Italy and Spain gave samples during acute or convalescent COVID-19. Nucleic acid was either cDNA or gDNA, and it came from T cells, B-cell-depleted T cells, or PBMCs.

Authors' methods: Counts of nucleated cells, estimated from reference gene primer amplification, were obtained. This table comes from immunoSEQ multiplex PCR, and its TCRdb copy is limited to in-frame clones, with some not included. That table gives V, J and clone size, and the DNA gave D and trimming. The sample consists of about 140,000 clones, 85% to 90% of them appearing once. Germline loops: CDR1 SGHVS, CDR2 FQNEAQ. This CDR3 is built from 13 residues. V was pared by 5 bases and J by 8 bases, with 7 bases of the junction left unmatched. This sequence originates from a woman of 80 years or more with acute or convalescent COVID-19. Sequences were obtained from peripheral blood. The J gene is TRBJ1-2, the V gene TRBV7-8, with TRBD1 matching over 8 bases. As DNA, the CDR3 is TGTGCCAGCAGCGAGAGACAGGGGAACGGCTACACCTTC. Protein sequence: CASSERQGNGYTF.